The T cell receptor (beta chain) described here comes from a study of Graves' ophthalmopathy and Graves' hyperthyroidism. The table lists this clonotype with many counts. RNA transcripts were the template, and TCR beta CDR3 regions were amplified from them. First-round RT-PCR used HTBI primers; second-round multiplex PCR followed. MiXCR, run by TCRdb on the multiplex PCR reads, gives a single entry per CDR3 protein. In the table there are just over 400,000 distinct CDR3 sequences, about 21% of which are singletons. The length of the CDR3 is 15 residues. Trimming removed 4 bases at V and 5 bases at J, with 17 bases between. Germline lookup yields CDR1 MGHRA and CDR2 YSYEKL.

Specimen: peripheral blood. This rearrangement joins TRBV4-1 to TRBJ1-1; the D is unclear. The sequence was collected from a woman aged 18-35 years with stable Graves' hyperthyroidism. The CDR3 here is CASSPPGKVRTEAFF. The CDR3 DNA is TGCGCCAGCAGCCCGCCCGGGAAGGTTCGGACTGAAGCTTTCTTT.